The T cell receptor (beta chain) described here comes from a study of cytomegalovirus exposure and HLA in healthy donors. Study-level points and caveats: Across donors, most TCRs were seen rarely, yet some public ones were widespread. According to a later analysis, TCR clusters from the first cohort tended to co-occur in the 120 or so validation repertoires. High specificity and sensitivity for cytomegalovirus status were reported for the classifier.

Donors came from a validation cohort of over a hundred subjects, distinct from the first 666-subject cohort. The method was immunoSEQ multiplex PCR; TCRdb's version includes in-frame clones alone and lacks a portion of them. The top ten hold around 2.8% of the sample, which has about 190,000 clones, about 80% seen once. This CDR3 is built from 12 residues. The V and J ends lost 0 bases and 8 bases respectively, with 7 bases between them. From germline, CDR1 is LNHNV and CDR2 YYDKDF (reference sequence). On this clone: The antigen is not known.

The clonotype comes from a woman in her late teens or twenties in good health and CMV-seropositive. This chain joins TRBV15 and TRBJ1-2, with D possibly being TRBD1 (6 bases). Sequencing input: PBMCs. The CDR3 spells CATSRDRGGYTF. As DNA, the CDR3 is TGTGCCACCAGCAGAGACAGGGGCGGCTACACCTTC.